These 32 T cell receptor beta chains were all obtained from the same sample, sequenced in a study of type 1 regulatory T cells (dated by TCRdb to the early 2020s). Sequencer: Illumina MiSeq. TCRdb itself trimmed the public reads at Q25 with fastp, ran MiXCR and retained productive beta chains. Entries are consolidated by CDR3 protein sequence, retaining the most common genes and DNA. Here the sample has 35,000 to 50,000 distinct CDR3 sequences; 12% occur a single time. Over 7.5% of the sample is in the top ten clones. What these receptors recognize is not known. The sample taken for sequencing was cultured non-Tr1 T cells, either the whole culture or a sorted T cell fraction (not recorded which). The cell subset or site label for this specimen denotes: non-Tr1 population from the T-allo10 product. The receptors stem from a human donor in good health.

In its sample, this clonotype was seen many times. The chain employs TRBV29-1 and TRBJ2-3, with a possible D match to TRBD2 (7 bases). The length of the CDR3 is 13 residues. The germline V gene encodes CDR1 SQVTM and CDR2 ANQGSEA. V was trimmed by 7 bases and J by 6 bases, leaving 17 bases between them. Here the CDR3 reads CSAERGGDDTQYF. CDR3 DNA: TGCAGCGCCGAGAGGGGGGGCGACGATACGCAGTATTTT.

This clonotype counts as medium-sized. The chain uses TRBV29-1 and TRBJ2-5, with 7 nucleotides matching TRBD1. J was trimmed by 1 base and V by 5 bases; bases with no gene match: 1. There are 12 residues in the CDR3. CDR1 SQVTM and CDR2 ANQGSEA come from the germline V gene. CDR3 protein: CSVTGAQETQYF. The CDR3 DNA is TGCAGCGTTACAGGGGCCCAAGAGACCCAGTACTTC.

The chain recombines TRBV29-1 with TRBJ2-2; the match to TRBD1 covers 8 bases. The CDR3 has 15 amino acids. V shed 5 bases and J 3 bases; nucleotides not matched to a gene: 8. Germline CDR1 and CDR2: SQVTM and ANQGSEA. This chain's CDR3 is CSVKSGGLHTGELFF. CDR3 coding DNA: TGCAGCGTTAAATCAGGGGGCTTACACACCGGGGAGCTGTTTTTT.

The V and J genes are TRBV5-1 and TRBJ2-7; 12 positions agree with TRBD2. V dropped 1 base and J dropped 6; count of bases not matched to a gene: 5. The CDR3 is 15 residues long. Per germline, CDR1 SGHRS and CDR2 YFSETQ. The CDR3 sequence: CASSLLGLAGCEQYF. The CDR3 DNA reads as TGCGCCAGCAGCTTGTTGGGACTAGCGGGCTGCGAGCAGTACTTC.

This clonotype occurred many times. CDR3: CATSRNSWGEQYF. The CDR3 DNA is TGTGCCACCAGCAGAAACTCTTGGGGTGAGCAGTACTTC. This rearrangement joins TRBV15 to TRBJ2-7; D gene ambiguous. CDR1 is LNHNV and CDR2 is YYDKDF in the germline V gene (reference sequence). This CDR3 has 13 residues. With 2 bases removed from V and 7 bases from J, the gap between germline ends came to 12 bases. The full variable domain, its missing parts supplied by reference TRBV15 and TRBJ2-7, is DAMVIQNPRYQVTQFGKPVTLSCSQTLNHNVMYWYQQKSSQAPKLLFHYYDKDFNNEADTPDNFQSRRPNTSFCFLDIRSPGLGDTAMYLCATSRNSWGEQYFGPGTRLTVT.

The chain employs TRBV20-1 and TRBJ1-1; 9 bases map to TRBD1. V shed 5 bases, J shed 5 bases, and the junction held 9 bases outside the gene matches. CDR1 is DFQATT and CDR2 is SNEGSKA in the germline V gene (reference sequence). The CDR3 spans 14 residues. The CDR3 here is CSAQVTGGWTEAFF. CDR3 nucleotides: TGCAGTGCTCAGGTTACAGGGGGCTGGACTGAAGCTTTCTTT.

This clonotype was counted many times. The DNA for the CDR3 is TGTGCCTGGAGCCCCGTCCGGGATCAGCCCCAGCATTTT. Its protein is CAWSPVRDQPQHF. V is TRBV30 and J is TRBJ1-5; D is unresolved. V was pared by 3 bases and J by 5 bases, with 11 bases between. This CDR3 comprises 13 residues. The V gene's germline CDR1 is GTSNPN and CDR2 SVGIG (reference sequence). The full variable domain, with the rest looked up from reference TRBV30 and TRBJ1-5, is SQTIHQWPATLVQPVGSPLSLECTVEGTSNPNLYWYRQAAGRGLQLLFYSVGIGQISSEVPQNLSASRPQDRQFILSSKKLLLSDSGFYLCAWSPVRDQPQHFGDGTRLSIL.

This clonotype was found many times. The CDR3 spells CASTPRHNEQFF. DNA of the CDR3: TGTGCCAGCACCCCACGGCACAATGAGCAGTTCTTC. The chain carries TRBV11-2 and TRBJ2-1; no definite D call. CDR1 is SGHAT and CDR2 is FQNNGV in the germline V gene. CDR3 length: 12 amino acids. V was clipped by 7 bases and J by 5 bases, with 9 bases between them.

By sample share, this clonotype is medium-sized. One junction end does not reproduce the germline sequence, and a read error may be involved. V is TRBV7-7 and J is TRBJ2-5; TRBD1 might be the D (8 bases). Germline values: CDR1 SSHAT, CDR2 FNYEAQ (reference sequence). There are 14 residues in the CDR3. Here the CDR3 reads CASSPQGGSETQYF. The CDR3 DNA reads TGTGCTAGCAGCCCACAGGGGGGGTCGGAGACCCAGTACTTC.

This clonotype was counted at least ten times. The chain carries TRBV7-2 and TRBJ1-1; no reliable D call. This CDR3 contains 13 residues. Germline CDR1 SGHTA, CDR2 FQGNSA. Trimming took 6 bases from V and 1 from J, leaving 9 bases between them. Here the CDR3 reads CASSLAENTEAFF. As DNA, the CDR3 is TGTGCCAGCAGTCTCGCGGAGAACACTGAAGCTTTCTTT.

This clonotype came up many times. The chain recombines TRBV30 with TRBJ2-5; D not resolved. This CDR3 has 12 residues. Trimming took off 2 bases at V and 5 bases at J, with 9 bases between the two ends. CDR1 is GTSNPN and CDR2 is SVGIG in the germline V gene (reference sequence). The CDR3 here is CAWSLTWETQYF. Here the CDR3 DNA reads TGTGCCTGGAGTTTGACGTGGGAGACCCAGTACTTC.

The V and J genes are TRBV30 and TRBJ2-7, with D tentatively TRBD1 (7 bases). Germline V gene sequence: CDR1 GTSNPN, CDR2 SVGIG (reference sequence). The CDR3 runs 12 residues. Trimming left V 4 bases short and J 7 bases short, with 14 bases between. This CDR3 reads CAWTPGGGEQYF. In DNA form, the CDR3 reads TGTGCCTGGACCCCAGGGGGAGGTGAGCAGTACTTC.

In its sample, this clonotype was seen many times. The chain employs TRBV10-3 and TRBJ2-3; 7 bases fit TRBD2. J was trimmed by 1 base and V by 0 bases; bases with no gene match: 1. The length of the CDR3 is 15 residues. Per germline, CDR1 ENHRY and CDR2 SYGVKD. The CDR3 spells CAISESTSGTDTQYF. For the CDR3, the DNA is TGTGCCATCAGTGAGTCAACTAGCGGCACAGATACGCAGTATTTT.

This clonotype occurred a few times. The V gene is TRBV20-1, the J gene TRBJ1-3; D possibly corresponds to TRBD1 (5 bases). The V end was cut by 6 bases, the J end by 4 bases, with 13 bases between. The CDR3 consists of 13 residues. Germline V gene data show CDR1 as DFQATT and CDR2 as SNEGSKA (reference sequence). For the CDR3, the DNA is TGCAGTGCCCTAAGGGCAGGGGGAAACACCATATATTTT. Translation: CSALRAGGNTIYF.

The sample holds many counts of this clonotype. The chain combines TRBV7-3 with TRBJ2-1; TRBD2 matches at 11 bases. V shed 5 bases and J 6 bases; nucleotides not matched to a gene: 12. Per the germline V gene, CDR1 is SGHTA and CDR2 is FQGTGA. The CDR3 is made up of 17 amino acids. The CDR3 sequence: CASSPTSGNKVGNEQFF. The CDR3 nucleotides read TGTGCCAGCAGCCCGACTAGCGGGAATAAGGTCGGCAATGAGCAGTTCTTC.

Ten or more counts support this clonotype. The V and J genes are TRBV6-5 and TRBJ1-1, with TRBD1 as a possible D gene (5 bases). CDR3 length equals 14 residues. From germline, CDR1 is MNHEY and CDR2 SVGAGI. V gave up 3 bases and J gave up 3 bases, with 11 bases separating them. As DNA, the CDR3 is TGTGCCAGCAGTTATTTGGGACCGTACACTGAAGCTTTCTTT. Translated, it gives CASSYLGPYTEAFF.

The chain carries TRBV20-1 and TRBJ2-1; D may be TRBD1 or TRBD2 (5 bases each). Per the germline V gene, CDR1 is DFQATT and CDR2 is SNEGSKA (reference sequence). CDR3 length: 14 amino acids. In DNA, the CDR3 is TGCAGCCCTGGGGACGGAAGCTCCTACAATGAGCAGTTCTTC. The encoded protein is CSPGDGSSYNEQFF.

This clonotype was seen once. It may be a read error: a sequence one base away is much more abundant. This chain's CDR3 is CVSSKKGTGELFF. CDR3 DNA sequence: TGTGTCAGCAGTAAAAAGGGCACCGGGGAGCTGTTTTTT. The rearrangement uses TRBV6-2 or TRBV6-3 and TRBJ2-2, with no clear D. The CDR3 runs 13 residues. Germline CDR1 and CDR2: MNHEY and SVGEGT.

This clonotype was counted a few times. The chain has TRBV2 and TRBJ1-5; 7 bases line up with TRBD1. CDR1 and CDR2 from the germline V gene are SNHLY and FYNNEI. The CDR3 consists of 13 residues. Unmatched junction bases numbered 5, after V lost 7 bases and J lost 5 bases. The CDR3: CASTEDRYQPQHF. CDR3 in DNA: TGTGCCAGCACTGAGGACAGGTATCAGCCCCAGCATTTT.

This clonotype was seen many times. This chain uses TRBV20-1 with TRBJ1-3; D not certain. This CDR3 has 11 amino acids. V lost 4 bases to trimming and J lost 3 bases, with 4 bases between them. Germline CDR1 is DFQATT and CDR2 is SNEGSKA (reference sequence). This CDR3 is CSATVGNTIYF. The CDR3 coding sequence is TGCAGTGCTACAGTTGGAAACACCATATATTTT.

This clonotype was seen only a few times. The chain links TRBV12-3 or TRBV12-4 to TRBJ2-7; D unresolved. V was shortened by 0 bases and J by 6 bases, with 12 bases between the two germline ends. This CDR3 is 14 amino acids long. The CDR3 DNA reads as TGTGCCAGCAGTTTAGCGGTCCGCGATGCCGAGCAGTACTTC. Its protein is CASSLAVRDAEQYF.

This clonotype occurred many times. This chain links TRBV28 with TRBJ1-2, with no clear D. Trimming left V 5 bases short and J 3 bases short, with 13 bases between. Germline CDR1 reads MDHEN; CDR2 reads SYDVKM. The CDR3 extends over 14 amino acids. The CDR3 is CASSPVPGYYGYTF. CDR3 bases: TGTGCCAGCAGTCCCGTCCCGGGATACTATGGCTACACCTTC.

This clonotype came up many times. V usage is TRBV12-3 or TRBV12-4 and J usage is TRBJ1-2, with TRBD1 as a possible D gene (6 bases). Trimming removed 6 bases at V and 6 bases at J, with 14 bases between. The CDR3 contains 13 residues. The CDR3 DNA follows: TGTGCCAGCAGCATTGGGGGGCAAAATGGCTACACCTTC. It yields the protein CASSIGGQNGYTF.

This clonotype was observed a few times. The V call is TRBV7-3, the J call TRBJ1-1; TRBD1 might be the D (6 bases). The CDR3 length is 17 residues. Germline CDR1 and CDR2: SGHTA and FQGTGA. Trimming removed 1 base from V and 3 bases from J, with 18 bases in between. The CDR3 is CASSLKGGLFVDTEAFF. The CDR3 DNA reads as TGTGCCAGCAGCTTAAAGGGGGGGCTCTTCGTGGACACTGAAGCTTTCTTT. Looking up the rest from reference TRBV7-3 and TRBJ1-1 gives the full variable domain: GAGVSQTPSNKVTEKGKYVELRCDPISGHTALYWYRQSLGQGPEFLIYFQGTGAADDSGLPNDRFFAVRPEGSVSTLKIQRTERGDSAVYLCASSLKGGLFVDTEAFFGQGTRLTVV.

In this sample, this clonotype turned up many times. The chain combines TRBV20-1 with TRBJ2-7; the match to TRBD2 covers 8 bases. Germline lookup yields CDR1 DFQATT and CDR2 SNEGSKA (reference sequence). The CDR3 covers 15 residues. V trimming: 0 bases; J trimming: 3 bases; junction bases outside the gene matches: 7. The CDR3 nucleotides read TGCAGTGCTAGAGATGCGGCGGGAGGAAACTACGAGCAGTACTTC. Encoded protein: CSARDAAGGNYEQYF.

The rearrangement uses TRBV20-1 and TRBJ2-7, with D possibly being TRBD1 or TRBD2 (5 bases each). V was pared by 0 bases and J by 0 bases, with 9 bases between. The germline V gene encodes CDR1 DFQATT and CDR2 SNEGSKA (reference sequence). The CDR3 spans 14 residues. CDR3 sequence reads: CSARDIGASYEQYF. For the CDR3, the DNA is TGCAGTGCTAGAGATATCGGGGCCTCCTACGAGCAGTACTTC.

This clonotype was detected only a few times. The gene calls are TRBV18 and TRBJ1-5; possibly TRBD1 for D (6 bases). Between the trimmed V and J ends, which lost 3 bases and 3 bases, there was a span of 9 bases. Germline CDR1 KGHSH, CDR2 LQKENI. CDR3 length: 14 residues. CDR3 in amino acids: CASSPRQDNQPQHF. The CDR3 DNA sequence: TGTGCCAGCTCACCTAGACAGGACAATCAGCCCCAGCATTTT.

At least ten counts were recorded for this clonotype. J is TRBJ1-2 and V is TRBV5-1; D might be TRBD1 (6 bases). Trimming removed 0 bases at V and 4 bases at J, with 10 bases between. This CDR3 comprises 14 residues. Germline values: CDR1 SGHRS, CDR2 YFSETQ. CDR3 nucleotide sequence: TGCGCCAGCAGCTTGGGGCAGGGGACCTATGGCTACACCTTC. This translates into CASSLGQGTYGYTF. Combining the CDR3 with reference TRBV5-1 and TRBJ1-2 gives the whole variable domain KAGVTQTPRYLIKTRGQQVTLSCSPISGHRSVSWYQQTPGQGLQFLFEYFSETQRNKGNFPGRFSGRQFSNSRSEMNVSTLELGDSALYLCASSLGQGTYGYTFGSGTRLTVV.

CDR3 sequence: CSARLSGLAGLSSYEQYF. The CDR3 DNA is TGCAGTGCTAGGTTATCGGGACTAGCGGGCCTGAGCTCCTACGAGCAGTACTTC. The chain combines TRBV20-1 with TRBJ2-7; 12 bases match TRBD2. The CDR3 loop spans 18 amino acids. The germline V gene has CDR1 DFQATT and CDR2 SNEGSKA (reference sequence). V lost 3 bases to trimming and J lost 0 bases; unmatched junction nucleotides: 12.

The rearrangement links TRBV20-1 to TRBJ2-7; 12 nucleotides align to TRBD2. CDR3 length: 16 residues. The J segment lost 3 bases and the V segment lost 0 bases, leaving 6 bases of the junction unmatched. CDR1 and CDR2 from the germline V gene are DFQATT and SNEGSKA (reference sequence). CDR3 nucleotide sequence: TGCAGTGCTAGAGATGTGCGGACTAGCGGGAACTACGAGCAGTACTTC. This gives the protein CSARDVRTSGNYEQYF.

This clonotype has only a few counts. This chain connects TRBV20-1 to TRBJ2-1; TRBD2 matches 10 bases. The CDR3 spans 14 residues. CDR1 and CDR2 from the germline V gene are DFQATT and SNEGSKA (reference sequence). Trimming cost V 3 bases and J 4 bases; bases outside gene matches: 3. CDR3 bases: TGCAGTGCTAGTACTAGCGGGACATACAATGAGCAGTTCTTC. As protein: CSASTSGTYNEQFF.

This clonotype was found many times. The chain has TRBV5-1 and TRBJ2-1, with a possible D match to TRBD2 (6 bases). The CDR3 totals 13 residues. Per the germline V gene, CDR1 is SGHRS and CDR2 is YFSETQ. Trimming stripped 1 base from V and 8 bases from J, with 10 bases between. As DNA, the CDR3 is TGCGCCAGCAGCTTGACGGGGGTCCATGAGCAGTTCTTC. This translates into CASSLTGVHEQFF.